Sequencing of this T cell receptor beta chain was carried out in a study of blood T cell repertoires in COVID-19. In the original analysis: Amplification from reference gene primers served as the basis for estimated nucleated cell counts. The method was immunoSEQ multiplex PCR; TCRdb's version includes in-frame clones alone and lacks a portion of them. D and trimming come from the DNA, and the V and J calls and clone size come from that table. Here the sample spans 270,000 or so clones, more than 85% being singletons. V was shortened by 7 bases and J by 4 bases, with 19 bases between the two germline ends. The germline gives CDR1 LNHDA, CDR2 SQIVND (reference sequence). This CDR3 has 16 amino acids.

The receptor was isolated from a man aged 35-49 years with acute or convalescent COVID-19. The specimen sequenced was peripheral blood. This chain links TRBV19 with TRBJ2-2; D may be TRBD2 (5 bases). Here the CDR3 reads CASTSERGVGTGELFF. CDR3 DNA sequence: TGTGCCAGTACCTCTGAACGGGGTGTGGGCACCGGGGAGCTGTTTTTT.